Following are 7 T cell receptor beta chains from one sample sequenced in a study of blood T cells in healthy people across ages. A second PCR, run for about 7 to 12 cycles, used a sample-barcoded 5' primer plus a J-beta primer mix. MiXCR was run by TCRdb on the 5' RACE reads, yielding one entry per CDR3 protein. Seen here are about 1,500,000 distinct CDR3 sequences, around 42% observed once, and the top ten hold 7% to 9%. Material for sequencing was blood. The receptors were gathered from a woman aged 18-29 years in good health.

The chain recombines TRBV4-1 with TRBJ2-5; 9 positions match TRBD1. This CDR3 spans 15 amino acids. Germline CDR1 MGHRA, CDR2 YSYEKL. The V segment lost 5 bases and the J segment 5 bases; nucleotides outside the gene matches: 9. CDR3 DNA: TGCGCCAGCAGCTCCCAACAGGGGGCTTGGGAGACCCAGTACTTC. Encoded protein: CASSSQQGAWETQYF.

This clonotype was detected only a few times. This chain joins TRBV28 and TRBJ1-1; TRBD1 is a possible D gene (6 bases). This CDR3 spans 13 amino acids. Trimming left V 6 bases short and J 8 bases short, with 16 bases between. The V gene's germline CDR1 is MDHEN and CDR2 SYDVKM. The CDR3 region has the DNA TGTGCCAGCAGCTTCCGGGGGGCGCGAGAAGCTTTCTTT. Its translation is CASSFRGAREAFF.

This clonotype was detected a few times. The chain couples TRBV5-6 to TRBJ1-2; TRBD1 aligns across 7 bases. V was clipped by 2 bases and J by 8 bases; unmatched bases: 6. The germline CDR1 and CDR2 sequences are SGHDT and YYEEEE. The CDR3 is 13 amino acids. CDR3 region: CASSFGQEAGYTF. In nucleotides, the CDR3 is TGTGCCAGCAGCTTCGGACAGGAGGCCGGCTACACCTTC. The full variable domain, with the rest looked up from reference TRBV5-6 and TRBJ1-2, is DAGVTQSPTHLIKTRGQQVTLRCSPKSGHDTVSWYQQALGQGPQFIFQYYEEEERQRGNFPDRFSGHQFPNYSSELNVNALLLGDSALYLCASSFGQEAGYTFGSGTRLTVV.

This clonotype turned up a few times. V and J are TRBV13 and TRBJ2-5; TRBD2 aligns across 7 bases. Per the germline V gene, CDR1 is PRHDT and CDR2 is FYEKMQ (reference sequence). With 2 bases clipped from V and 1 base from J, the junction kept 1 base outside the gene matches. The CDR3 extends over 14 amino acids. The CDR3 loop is CASSLWGGQETQYF. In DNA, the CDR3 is TGTGCCAGCAGCTTATGGGGGGGCCAAGAGACCCAGTACTTC.

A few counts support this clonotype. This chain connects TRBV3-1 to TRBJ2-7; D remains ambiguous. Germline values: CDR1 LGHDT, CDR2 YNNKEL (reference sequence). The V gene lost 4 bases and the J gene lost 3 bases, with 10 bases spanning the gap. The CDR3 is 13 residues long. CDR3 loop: CASSPDVSYEQYF. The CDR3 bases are TGTGCCAGCAGCCCCGACGTCAGCTACGAGCAGTACTTC.

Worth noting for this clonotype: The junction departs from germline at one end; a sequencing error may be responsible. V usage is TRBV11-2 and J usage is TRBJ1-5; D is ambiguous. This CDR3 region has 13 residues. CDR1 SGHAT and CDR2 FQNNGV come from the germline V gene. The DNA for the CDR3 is TGTGCCAGCAGCGTAGAACCGGTCTCGCCCCAGCATTTT. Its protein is CASSVEPVSPQHF. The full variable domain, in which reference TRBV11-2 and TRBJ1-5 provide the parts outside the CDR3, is EAGVAQSPRYKIIEKRQSVAFWCNPISGHATLYWYQQILGQGPKLLIQFQNNGVVDDSQLPKDRFSAERLKGVDSTLKIQPAKLEDSAVYLCASSVEPVSPQHFGDGTRLSIL.

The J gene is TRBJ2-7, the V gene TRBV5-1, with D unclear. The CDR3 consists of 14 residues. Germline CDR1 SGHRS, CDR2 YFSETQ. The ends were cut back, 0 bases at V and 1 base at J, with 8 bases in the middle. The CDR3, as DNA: TGCGCCAGCAGCTTGGTTGCCCAATCCTACGAGCAGTACTTC. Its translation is CASSLVAQSYEQYF.